These T cell receptor beta chains were read from a single sample in a study of Graves' ophthalmopathy and Graves' hyperthyroidism. TCRdb re-called the multiplex PCR reads with MiXCR, one entry per CDR3 protein. The data hold over a million distinct CDR3 sequences, with about 38% observed a single time. The material sequenced was peripheral blood or thyroid tissue (not recorded which). Receptors originate from an adult man with Graves' hyperthyroidism. Each CDR3 is given with its conserved first and last residue. D genes are given only for firm matches. The size of a clone is reported for some rows only, either as once, few or many, or as a class for expanded clones.

-	many	TRBV29-1	13	TRBJ1-1	TGCAGCGTTGAAGACTCCATCCGGGCGGGAGCTTTCTTT	CSVEDSIRAGAFF
-	-	TRBV4-3	14	TRBJ1-1	TGCGCCAGCAGCCCAACAGGACCCGTCACTGAAGCTTTCTTT	CASSPTGPVTEAFF
-	few	TRBV6-6	15	TRBJ2-7	TGTGCCAGCAGTGGTGACTTCGCCAGCTCCTACGAGCAGTACTTC	CASSGDFASSYEQYF
TRBD1	many	TRBV3-1	15	TRBJ1-1	TGTGCCAGCAGCCCCAGACAGGGGGCGAACACTGAAGCTTTCTTT	CASSPRQGANTEAFF
-	once	TRBV20-1	12	TRBJ1-1	TGCAGTGCTAGACGGGGGGGTCTGGCGGCTTTCTTT	CSARRGGLAAFF
TRBD1	-	TRBV7-2	16	TRBJ2-1	TGTGCCAGCAGCTTGGCGGGGACAGGGGTTATTCATGAGCAGTTCTTC	CASSLAGTGVIHEQFF
-	many	TRBV15	13	TRBJ2-5	TGTGCCACCAGCCGCAGGGCGCAAGAGACCCAGTACTTC	CATSRRAQETQYF
TRBD1	many	TRBV10-3	17	TRBJ1-2	TGTGCCACGGCGGGGGGGGACAGGCGCTTAGTGGACTATGGCTACACCTTC	CATAGGDRRLVDYGYTF
-	few	TRBV20-1	18	TRBJ1-5	TGCAGTGCTAGACTTATGGGGGGGTCCCTCAAATCGAATCAGCCCCAGCATTTT	CSARLMGGSLKSNQPQHF
TRBD1	many	TRBV20-1	12	TRBJ1-1	TGCAGTGCTCGCGGGACAGGGTCTTTGGCTTTCTTT	CSARGTGSLAFF
TRBD1	-	TRBV19	17	TRBJ1-5	TGTGCCAGTAGTTCTACCGGGACAGGGATATGGAATCAGCCCCAGCATTTT	CASSSTGTGIWNQPQHF
-	many	TRBV6-5	14	TRBJ1-4	TGTGCCAGCAGCACCGGACGGAATAATGAAAAACTGTTTTTT	CASSTGRNNEKLFF
-	-	TRBV12-3/TRBV12-4	13	TRBJ2-7	TGTGCCAGCAGTTTCTATGGTGCCTACGAGCAGTACTTC	CASSFYGAYEQYF
TRBD1	-	TRBV20-1	12	TRBJ1-1	TGCAGTGCCACATACAGGGGACAAGGAGCTTTCTTT	CSATYRGQGAFF
-	-	TRBV12-3/TRBV12-4	13	TRBJ2-7	TGTGCCAGCAGTTTCGTGGGGTTAGGGGAGCAGTACTTC	CASSFVGLGEQYF
-	few	TRBV19	13	TRBJ1-6	TGTGCCAGTAGTATAGGTGGGGATTCACCCCTCCACTTT	CASSIGGDSPLHF
TRBD1	few	TRBV10-2	16	TRBJ2-7	TGTGCCAGCAGGACCCTCACAGGGGGAAAGTCCTACGAGCAGTACTTC	CASRTLTGGKSYEQYF
TRBD1	-	TRBV29-1	15	TRBJ2-2	TGCAGCTTGCTCCGACAGGGATCGAACACCGGGGAGCTGTTTTTT	CSLLRQGSNTGELFF
-	many	TRBV7-9	13	TRBJ2-5	TGTGCCAGCAGCAAGACAGTCCAAGAGACCCAGTACTTC	CASSKTVQETQYF
-	-	TRBV27	15	TRBJ1-1	TGTGCCAGCGGGTACAGGGACGTCATGAACACTGAAGCTTTCTTT	CASGYRDVMNTEAFF
-	many	TRBV6-5	12	TRBJ2-5	TGTGCCAGCAGCTCTAGCGAGGAGACCCAGTACTTC	CASSSSEETQYF
TRBD1	-	TRBV7-9	14	TRBJ2-1	TGTGCCAGCAGCTCGGACAGGAAGGGCAATGAGCAGTTCTTC	CASSSDRKGNEQFF
-	-	TRBV6-5	16	TRBJ1-4	TGTGCCAGCAGTTACTCGTACGGGGGCCTTAAAGAAAAACTGTTTTTT	CASSYSYGGLKEKLFF
-	-	TRBV10-2	15	TRBJ2-5	TGCGCCAGCAGTGCCCCCCGGGACGGGAAAGGGACCCAGTACTTC	CASSAPRDGKGTQYF
TRBD2	few	TRBV10-3	11	TRBJ2-5	TGTGCCATCAGTTCCGGACTAGTGCTGTACTTC	CAISSGLVLYF
TRBD1	many	TRBV2	17	TRBJ1-4	TGTGCCAGCAGGCCGGGACAGCTAATTGCAACTAATGAAAAACTGTTTTTT	CASRPGQLIATNEKLFF
-	many	TRBV12-3/TRBV12-4	14	TRBJ2-7	TGTGCCAGCAGTCCCAATGGGCGATCCTACGAGCAGTACTTC	CASSPNGRSYEQYF
-	-	TRBV7-2	14	TRBJ2-5	TGTGCCAGCAGCTTAACTTCGGGGTGGGGGACCCAGTACTTC	CASSLTSGWGTQYF
-	many	TRBV7-2	13	TRBJ2-5	TGTGCCAGCAGGCGAAGGGACCAAGAGACCCAGTACTTC	CASRRRDQETQYF
-	-	TRBV19	15	TRBJ2-7	TGTGCCAGTAGCTCGGGTGAGGGAGAAGTTTACGAGCAGTACTTC	CASSSGEGEVYEQYF
TRBD1	-	TRBV5-1	16	TRBJ1-6	TGCGCCAGCAGCTTCGGACAGGGGTCTTATAATTCACCCCTCCACTTT	CASSFGQGSYNSPLHF
-	-	TRBV7-9	15	TRBJ2-3	TGTGCCAGCAGTTATGTTGGAGCTAGCACAGATACGCAGTATTTT	CASSYVGASTDTQYF
TRBD1	-	TRBV12-3/TRBV12-4	13	TRBJ1-1	TGTGCCAGCAGTGGACAGGTTAACACTGAAGCTTTCTTT	CASSGQVNTEAFF
TRBD2	many	TRBV20-1	15	TRBJ2-7	TGCAGTGCTGGACGATCTAGCGGGGGCGCGGGGGAGCAGTACTTC	CSAGRSSGGAGEQYF
TRBD1	-	TRBV19	14	TRBJ1-1	TGTGCCAGCCAATTGGGACAGGGTAACACTGAAGCCTTCTTT	CASQLGQGNTEAFF
TRBD1	-	TRBV4-1	16	TRBJ2-2	TGCGCCAGCAGCCAAGAGGGACAGGGGAACACCGGGGAGCTGTTTTTT	CASSQEGQGNTGELFF
TRBD1	few	TRBV4-1	17	TRBJ1-6	TGCGCCAGCAGCCACGCAAACAGGGGTTCCTATAATTCACCCCTCCACTTT	CASSHANRGSYNSPLHF
TRBD1	-	TRBV12-3/TRBV12-4	14	TRBJ2-5	TGTGCCAGCAGTTTACTTGGACAGGGGGAGACCCAGTACTTC	CASSLLGQGETQYF
TRBD1	many	TRBV7-9	14	TRBJ1-1	TGTGCCAGCAGCCTTACAGGGGTCGGGACTGAAGCTTTCTTT	CASSLTGVGTEAFF
-	few	TRBV10-3	11	TRBJ2-7	TGTGCCATGGGGGCCTCCTACGAGCAGTACTTC	CAMGASYEQYF
-	-	TRBV7-8	13	TRBJ2-5	TGTGCCAGCAGCAGGGGATTGGGCGGGGCTCCCCACTTC	CASSRGLGGAPHF
TRBD1	-	TRBV7-2	14	TRBJ1-5	TGTGCCAGCAGCCTAGGGGGCACTGAGCAGCCCCAGCATTTT	CASSLGGTEQPQHF
-	once	TRBV5-1	16	TRBJ1-1	TGCGCCAGCAGAAACCGAGGGGTAATCTTGAACACTGAAGCTTTCTTT	CASRNRGVILNTEAFF
TRBD1	-	TRBV5-1	14	TRBJ1-2	TGCCCCGGCAGCATATCGGGACAGGACTATGGCTACACCTTC	CPGSISGQDYGYTF
-	few	TRBV20-1	16	TRBJ1-5	TGCAGTGCTAGAAGCTCGGGAAGGGGACCTTTGCAGCCCCAGCATTTT	CSARSSGRGPLQPQHF
-	many	TRBV10-3	16	TRBJ2-5	TGTGCCATCAGTGAGTCTGCCAGGGATATCCAAGAGACCCAGTACTTC	CAISESARDIQETQYF
TRBD1	once	TRBV29-1	13	TRBJ1-4	TGCAGCGTTGAACAGGGGGCCGGAGGGAAACTGTTTTTT	CSVEQGAGGKLFF
TRBD2	-	TRBV29-1	15	TRBJ2-7	TGCAGCGTCCTCGGGAGGGCCTTTCTTTTCTACGAGCAGTACTTC	CSVLGRAFLFYEQYF
TRBD1	-	TRBV2	15	TRBJ1-2	TGTGCCAGCAGCTTTGGACAGGGGGTAGTTGGTGGCTACACCTTC	CASSFGQGVVGGYTF
-	-	TRBV6-5	14	TRBJ1-2	TGTGCCAGCAGTTCAACTACAGTGTCCTATGGCTACACCTTC	CASSSTTVSYGYTF
-	many	TRBV20-1	12	TRBJ1-6	TGCAGTGCTAGCGAAGGATTTTCACCCCTCCACTTT	CSASEGFSPLHF